What follows are 15 T cell receptor beta chains derived from one specimen sequenced in a study of blood T cell repertoires in COVID-19. Profiled with immunoSEQ multiplex PCR; TCRdb holds only in-frame clones, not every one. The sample records tens of thousands of clones, about 80% being singletons. The specimen was peripheral blood. The receptors here all came from a woman older than 75 with acute or convalescent COVID-19.

This chain links TRBV7-9 with TRBJ2-5; 9 bases match TRBD2. Germline CDR1 SEHNR, CDR2 FQNEAQ (reference sequence). The CDR3 runs to 14 residues. V shed 5 bases and J 1 base; nucleotides not matched to a gene: 2. The CDR3 bases are TGTGCCAGCAGCCCGGGACTAGCCCAAGAGACCCAGTACTTC. Translation: CASSPGLAQETQYF.

The chain employs TRBV24-1 and TRBJ2-3, with 10 bases lining up with TRBD1. V shed 9 bases, J shed 6 bases, and the junction held 8 bases outside the gene matches. Germline assignment: CDR1 KGHDR and CDR2 SFDVKD. The CDR3 extends over 14 amino acids. Here the CDR3 reads CATQGTGEGDTQYF. CDR3 DNA sequence: TGTGCCACCCAAGGGACAGGGGAGGGGGATACGCAGTATTTT.

This clone was counted only a few times. Other DNA sequences in the sample encode the same CDR3. The DNA for the CDR3 is TGTGCCTGGAGTGGACAGGCGAACACTGAAGCTTTCTTT. This encodes CAWSGQANTEAFF. The chain is built from TRBV30 and TRBJ1-1; tentative D call: TRBD1 (6 bases). V was pared by 1 base and J by 1 base, with 7 bases between. The V gene's germline CDR1 is GTSNPN and CDR2 SVGIG (reference sequence). The CDR3 has 13 amino acids.

This rearrangement joins TRBV6-1 to TRBJ2-3; D is unclear. V lost 2 bases, J lost 5 bases, and 5 bases lay in between. The CDR3 is 12 amino acids. Germline V gene data show CDR1 as MNHNS and CDR2 as SASEGT. The CDR3 DNA reads as TGTGCCAGCAGTGAATCGGGAGATACGCAGTATTTT. As protein: CASSESGDTQYF.

The genes are TRBV6-5 and TRBJ1-2; the D gene is possibly TRBD1 (5 bases). Deletions cut 6 bases from V and 4 bases from J, with 12 bases between. The CDR3 totals 13 residues. CDR1 and CDR2 (germline): MNHEY, SVGAGI. Written as DNA, the CDR3 is TGTGCCAGCAGCCCCGACAGCGTCTATGGCTACACCTTC. Translated: CASSPDSVYGYTF.

The chain couples TRBV19 to TRBJ1-4; D is perhaps TRBD1 (5 bases). The V and J ends lost 5 bases and 7 bases respectively, with 11 bases between them. The CDR3 consists of 13 residues. CDR1 LNHDA and CDR2 SQIVND come from the germline V gene (reference sequence). The CDR3 nucleotides read TGTGCCAGTAGTTTGGGGAGGGGTGAAAAACTGTTTTTT. Translated, it gives CASSLGRGEKLFF.

This chain links TRBV30 with TRBJ1-6; 7 bases agree with TRBD1. Trimming at V came to 0 bases and at J to 6 bases, leaving 5 bases not matched to a gene. Germline CDR1 is GTSNPN and CDR2 is SVGIG (reference sequence). The CDR3 totals 15 residues. The CDR3: CAWSVLGTANSPLHF. CDR3 nucleotides: TGTGCCTGGAGTGTACTAGGGACAGCTAATTCACCCCTCCACTTT.

V and J are TRBV2 and TRBJ1-3, with a possible D match to TRBD1 (5 bases). V was pared by 8 bases and J by 0 bases, with 8 bases between. The CDR3 length is 13 residues. Germline V gene lookup returns CDR1 SNHLY and CDR2 FYNNEI. CDR3 nucleotides: TGTGCCAGCGACAGCGACTCTGGAAACACCATATATTTT. Translation gives CASDSDSGNTIYF.

The V and J genes are TRBV28 and TRBJ2-7, with 11 positions matching TRBD2. This CDR3 region has 15 residues. Germline CDR1 MDHEN, CDR2 SYDVKM. V lost 6 bases to trimming and J lost 3 bases; unmatched junction nucleotides: 7. This CDR3 is CASRTGLADIYEQYF. The CDR3, as DNA: TGTGCCAGCAGGACGGGACTAGCGGATATCTACGAGCAGTACTTC.

V is TRBV7-9 and J is TRBJ2-2; a possible D gene is TRBD1 (5 bases). Trimming cost V 1 base and J 1 base, with 13 bases left between them. The length of the CDR3 is 17 residues. Germline lookup yields CDR1 SEHNR and CDR2 FQNEAQ (reference sequence). In DNA, the CDR3 is TGTGCCAGCAGCTTAGGCTATGACAGCCAGAACACCGGGGAGCTGTTTTTT. It is translated as CASSLGYDSQNTGELFF. Filled out from reference TRBV7-9 and TRBJ2-2, the complete variable domain reads DTGVSQNPRHKITKRGQNVTFRCDPISEHNRLYWYRQTLGQGPEFLTYFQNEAQLEKSRLLSDRFSAERPKGSFSTLEIQRTEQGDSAMYLCASSLGYDSQNTGELFFGEGSRLTVL.

The chain couples TRBV7-2 to TRBJ2-2, with 11 bases that match TRBD2. Germline CDR1 SGHTA, CDR2 FQGNSA. The length of the CDR3 is 15 residues. V shed 5 bases and J 9 bases; nucleotides not matched to a gene: 8. The CDR3 protein is CASSLLAGGPRELFF. Written as DNA, the CDR3 is TGTGCCAGCAGCCTATTAGCGGGGGGGCCGAGGGAGCTGTTTTTT.

This clone was recorded a few times. J is TRBJ1-4 and V is TRBV19, with a weak D call TRBD1 (6 bases). The CDR3 extends over 16 amino acids. Trimming left V 6 bases short and J 5 bases short, with 19 bases between. Germline V gene sequence: CDR1 LNHDA, CDR2 SQIVND (reference sequence). The CDR3 loop is CASSQATGTRNEKLFF. The CDR3 bases are TGTGCCAGTAGCCAAGCGACCGGGACAAGAAATGAAAAACTGTTTTTT.

The J gene is TRBJ2-7, the V gene TRBV7-2; the match to TRBD2 covers 10 bases. This CDR3 is built from 14 residues. The germline V gene has CDR1 SGHTA and CDR2 FQGNSA. V shed 7 bases and J 2 bases; nucleotides not matched to a gene: 5. CDR3 sequence (DNA): TGTGCCAGCACCTGGACTAGCGGAGCCTACGAGCAGTACTTC. Translating it yields CASTWTSGAYEQYF.

The chain couples TRBV19 to TRBJ2-5; 10 bases map to TRBD2. The germline V gene has CDR1 LNHDA and CDR2 SQIVND (reference sequence). The CDR3 spans 14 residues. After removal of 8 bases from V and 5 bases from J, the junction contained 8 bases not matched to a gene. DNA for the CDR3: TGTGCCAGTCGGGCACTAGCGGGAAGTGAGACCCAGTACTTC. It yields the protein CASRALAGSETQYF.

The chain uses TRBV5-1 and TRBJ1-6; 8 nucleotides match TRBD1. CDR1 and CDR2 from the germline V gene are SGHRS and YFSETQ. With V trimmed by 5 bases and J by 8 bases, 6 bases remained unmatched. The CDR3 has 14 residues. CDR3 amino acids: CASRNDRGYSPLHF. The CDR3 nucleotides are TGCGCCAGCAGGAATGACAGGGGTTATTCACCCCTCCACTTT.